Below, 30 T cell receptor beta chains from the same sample are listed, as sequenced in a study of blood T cell repertoires in COVID-19. TCRdb's table, derived via immunoSEQ multiplex PCR, lists solely in-frame clones and lacks some. The sample yields 200,000 to 250,000 clones, 75% to 85% seen once. The specimen was peripheral blood. The receptors come from a human donor in a cohort sampled during active COVID-19.

The genes are TRBV5-1 and TRBJ2-7; weak D call: TRBD1 (7 bases). Germline V gene data show CDR1 as SGHRS and CDR2 as YFSETQ. With 0 bases removed from V and 2 bases from J, the gap between germline ends came to 15 bases. This CDR3 has 16 amino acids. The chain's CDR3 is CASSLARTGGPYEQYF. The CDR3 region has the DNA TGCGCCAGCAGCTTGGCCAGGACAGGAGGGCCCTACGAGCAGTACTTC.

V usage is TRBV5-1 and J usage is TRBJ2-5; D remains ambiguous. The ends were cut back, 3 bases at V and 4 bases at J, with 16 bases in the middle. Germline values: CDR1 SGHRS, CDR2 YFSETQ. The CDR3 runs 15 residues. The chain's CDR3 is CASSSRPPPGETQYF. In nucleotides, the CDR3 is TGCGCCAGCAGCTCCCGGCCCCCCCCGGGAGAGACCCAGTACTTC.

This clone was observed many times. This chain connects TRBV28 to TRBJ1-1; D gene ambiguous. Germline V gene lookup returns CDR1 MDHEN and CDR2 SYDVKM. The ends were cut back, 4 bases at V and 6 bases at J, with 6 bases in the middle. The CDR3 is 11 amino acids. CDR3 sequence reads: CASSSGAEAFF. In nucleotides, the CDR3 is TGTGCCAGCAGTTCTGGAGCTGAAGCTTTCTTT.

The chain links TRBV11-2 to TRBJ2-7; possible D gene TRBD2, 5 bases. The V gene's germline CDR1 is SGHAT and CDR2 FQNNGV. This CDR3 comprises 15 residues. Trimming left V 2 bases short and J 3 bases short, with 14 bases between. The CDR3 here is CASSLSHGAGYEQYF. CDR3 coding DNA: TGTGCCAGCAGCTTAAGTCACGGCGCGGGCTACGAGCAGTACTTC.

This clone was seen more than once but under ten times. CDR3 protein: CASSLGVIATNEKLFF. The CDR3 nucleotides are TGTGCCAGCAGCTTAGGAGTAATTGCAACTAATGAAAAACTGTTTTTT. This sequence joins TRBV7-9 and TRBJ1-4; D unclear. The CDR3 extends over 16 amino acids. Trimming took 1 base from V and 0 from J, leaving 9 bases between them. Germline CDR1 and CDR2: SEHNR and FQNEAQ (reference sequence).

The V call is TRBV24-1, the J call TRBJ1-4; 9 nucleotides agree with TRBD1. The CDR3 consists of 15 residues. V lost 4 bases, J lost 7 bases, and 6 bases stayed unmatched. In germline, CDR1 is KGHDR, CDR2 SFDVKD. The CDR3 DNA reads TGTGCCACCAGTGACACGGGACAGGGATTTGAAAAACTGTTTTTT. Residues: CATSDTGQGFEKLFF.

This chain links TRBV19 with TRBJ2-6; perhaps TRBD1 as D (5 bases). V lost 5 bases and J lost 3, with 14 bases in between. The CDR3 consists of 16 residues. Germline CDR1 is LNHDA and CDR2 is SQIVND (reference sequence). DNA for the CDR3: TGTGCCAGTAGTCGCCGACCAGGGATTGGGGCCAACGTCCTGACTTTC. The encoded protein is CASSRRPGIGANVLTF.

This chain links TRBV7-9 with TRBJ2-5; TRBD2 agrees at 10 bases. Germline V gives CDR1 SEHNR, CDR2 FQNEAQ (reference sequence). The CDR3 covers 16 residues. The trim removed 5 bases at V and 2 bases at J, leaving 8 bases unmatched. The CDR3 loop reads CASSPRVAGGQETQYF. CDR3 sequence (DNA): TGTGCCAGCAGCCCAAGAGTAGCGGGGGGACAAGAGACCCAGTACTTC. Full variable domain (missing parts from reference TRBV7-9 and TRBJ2-5): DTGVSQNPRHKITKRGQNVTFRCDPISEHNRLYWYRQTLGQGPEFLTYFQNEAQLEKSRLLSDRFSAERPKGSFSTLEIQRTEQGDSAMYLCASSPRVAGGQETQYFGPGTRLLVL.

This chain uses TRBV28 with TRBJ1-4; 7 bases agree with TRBD1. The CDR3 loop spans 15 amino acids. J lost 5 bases, V lost 4 bases, and 7 bases had no gene match. CDR1 is MDHEN and CDR2 is SYDVKM in the germline V gene. Here the CDR3 DNA reads TGTGCCAGCAGTTCACCAACAGGGGAGAATGAAAAACTGTTTTTT. It yields the protein CASSSPTGENEKLFF. The whole variable domain, remainder taken from reference TRBV28 and TRBJ1-4, is DVKVTQSSRYLVKRTGEKVFLECVQDMDHENMFWYRQDPGLGLRLIYFSYDVKMKEKGDIPEGYSVSREKKERFSLILESASTNQTSMYLCASSSPTGENEKLFFGSGTQLSVL.

The V call is TRBV7-9, the J call TRBJ1-4; weak D call: TRBD1 (6 bases). This CDR3 has 14 amino acids. Germline-derived CDR1 and CDR2 are SEHNR and FQNEAQ (reference sequence). Trimming pared 2 bases from V and 5 bases from J, leaving 9 bases between. The CDR3 coding sequence is TGTGCCAGCAGCTTAAGCCAGGGGAATGAAAAACTGTTTTTT. It yields the protein CASSLSQGNEKLFF.

This rearrangement joins TRBV7-8 to TRBJ1-3; no clear D gene. Germline loops: CDR1 SGHVS, CDR2 FQNEAQ. CDR3 length: 15 amino acids. Trimming shortened V by 6 bases and J by 0 bases, and 12 bases separated the two germline ends. The CDR3 DNA reads as TGTGCCAGCAGTCGAACACCGCTCTCTGGAAACACCATATATTTT. This translates into CASSRTPLSGNTIYF.

This sequence joins TRBV5-1 and TRBJ2-1, with TRBD2 matching over 8 bases. In germline, CDR1 is SGHRS, CDR2 YFSETQ. The junction had 4 bases not matched to a gene; V was cut back by 3 bases and J by 8 bases. The CDR3 consists of 13 residues. In DNA, the CDR3 is TGCGCCAGCAGCTGGAGCGGGAGCTATGAGCAGTTCTTC. This gives the protein CASSWSGSYEQFF.

The rearrangement links TRBV7-8 to TRBJ1-1; D ambiguous. This CDR3 is built from 14 residues. Germline CDR1 SGHVS, CDR2 FQNEAQ. With 2 bases removed from V and 6 bases from J, the gap between germline ends came to 13 bases. In nucleotides, the CDR3 is TGTGCCAGCAGCTTATCGCTCAGTCGGGCTGAAGCTTTCTTT. It is translated as CASSLSLSRAEAFF.

V is TRBV7-6 and J is TRBJ1-1; 8 bases line up with TRBD1. CDR1 and CDR2 from the germline V gene are SGHVS and FNYEAQ. V was clipped by 2 bases and J by 2 bases; unmatched bases: 7. This CDR3 spans 16 amino acids. CDR3 in amino acids: CASSLQGALGNTEAFF. In DNA, the CDR3 is TGTGCCAGCAGCTTACAGGGGGCCCTCGGAAACACTGAAGCTTTCTTT.

The J gene is TRBJ2-5, the V gene TRBV7-9, with D maybe TRBD2 (5 bases). The germline gives CDR1 SEHNR, CDR2 FQNEAQ (reference sequence). There are 17 residues in the CDR3. V lost 0 bases and J lost 5, with 19 bases in between. CDR3 in amino acids: CASSLAGGLVGGETQYF. The DNA for the CDR3 is TGTGCCAGCAGCTTAGCGGGTGGTTTGGTCGGCGGGGAGACCCAGTACTTC. Supplemented by reference TRBV7-9 and TRBJ2-5, the full variable domain reads DTGVSQNPRHKITKRGQNVTFRCDPISEHNRLYWYRQTLGQGPEFLTYFQNEAQLEKSRLLSDRFSAERPKGSFSTLEIQRTEQGDSAMYLCASSLAGGLVGGETQYFGPGTRLLVL.

This sequence joins TRBV19 and TRBJ1-1, with 10 nucleotides matching TRBD1. The CDR3 loop spans 16 amino acids. With 5 bases clipped from V and 3 bases from J, the junction kept 9 bases outside the gene matches. In germline, CDR1 is LNHDA, CDR2 SQIVND (reference sequence). CDR3 residues: CASSPWDRGSDTEAFF. In DNA, the CDR3 is TGTGCCAGTAGTCCCTGGGACAGGGGTTCGGACACTGAAGCTTTCTTT.

This clone was found a few times. V usage is TRBV28 and J usage is TRBJ1-6, with D possibly being TRBD1 (5 bases). CDR1 and CDR2 from the germline V gene are MDHEN and SYDVKM. The CDR3 extends over 16 amino acids. V lost 0 bases to trimming and J lost 4 bases, with 10 bases between them. CDR3 DNA sequence: TGTGCCAGCAGTTTATGGACGGAGGGGTATAATTCACCCCTCCACTTT. Translated: CASSLWTEGYNSPLHF.

The chain joins TRBV7-9 to TRBJ1-6; D possibly corresponds to TRBD1 (6 bases). CDR3 length: 16 amino acids. V lost 2 bases and J 10 bases, leaving 18 bases between the germline ends. CDR1 SEHNR and CDR2 FQNEAQ come from the germline V gene (reference sequence). CDR3 amino acids: CASSLFPGENGSPLHF. The CDR3 DNA sequence: TGTGCCAGCAGCTTATTCCCAGGGGAGAATGGGTCACCCCTCCACTTT.

The rearrangement links TRBV27 to TRBJ2-7, with D possibly being TRBD1 (6 bases). This CDR3 is 15 amino acids long. Per germline, CDR1 MNHEY and CDR2 SMNVEV (reference sequence). Trimming cost V 3 bases and J 2 bases, with 14 bases left between them. In DNA, the CDR3 is TGTGCCAGCAGTTTCGGGACACCGAATACCTACGAGCAGTACTTC. As protein: CASSFGTPNTYEQYF.

The chain is built from TRBV29-1 and TRBJ1-4, with 10 bases fitting TRBD1. J gave up 8 bases and V 7 bases, and 7 bases lay outside the gene matches. This CDR3 is 13 amino acids long. The germline V gene encodes CDR1 SQVTM and CDR2 ANQGSEA. Written as DNA, the CDR3 is TGCAGCGGGGGACAGGGGATTGGAGAAAAACTGTTTTTT. Its translation: CSGGQGIGEKLFF.

J is TRBJ1-5 and V is TRBV5-6; D gene uncertain. CDR1 is SGHDT and CDR2 is YYEEEE in the germline V gene. This CDR3 spans 14 amino acids. V was trimmed by 1 base and J by 7 bases, leaving 12 bases between them. The CDR3 is CASSLMRDEQPQHF. The DNA for the CDR3 is TGTGCCAGCAGCTTGATGAGGGATGAACAGCCCCAGCATTTT.

The rearrangement joins TRBV28 to TRBJ1-2; D possibly corresponds to TRBD1 (6 bases). The V gene lost 5 bases and the J gene lost 8 bases, with 18 bases spanning the gap. Germline V gene lookup returns CDR1 MDHEN and CDR2 SYDVKM. The CDR3 is 14 amino acids. CDR3: CASSPPGGAGGYTF. CDR3 bases: TGTGCCAGCAGTCCCCCTGGGGGGGCTGGCGGCTACACCTTC.

The rearrangement uses TRBV3-1 (or the pseudogene TRBV3-2) and TRBJ2-7, with 10 bases that match TRBD1. Looked up from germline, CDR1 is LGHDT and CDR2 is YNNKEL (reference sequence). CDR3 size: 16 residues. J gave up 2 bases and V 2 bases, and 6 bases lay outside the gene matches. The CDR3 spells CASSQLGGTGAYEQYF. DNA for the CDR3: TGTGCCAGCAGCCAACTTGGGGGGACAGGGGCCTACGAGCAGTACTTC.

As DNA, the CDR3 is TGTGCCAGCTCACCTACCTCGACAGGGCTGGAAGGCTACACCTTC. Residues: CASSPTSTGLEGYTF. This sequence joins TRBV18 and TRBJ1-2; 7 bases fit TRBD1. From germline, CDR1 is KGHSH and CDR2 LQKENI. V lost 3 bases to trimming and J lost 8 bases; unmatched junction nucleotides: 12. This CDR3 region has 15 residues.

This chain connects TRBV6-6 to TRBJ1-5; D is possibly TRBD1 (6 bases). The CDR3 runs to 15 residues. The V gene's germline CDR1 is MNHNY and CDR2 SVGAGI (reference sequence). Between the trimmed V and J ends, which lost 7 bases and 4 bases, there was a span of 17 bases. The chain's CDR3 is CASNSGQRDNQPQHF. DNA of the CDR3: TGTGCCAGCAACTCCGGACAGAGAGATAATCAGCCCCAGCATTTT.

J is TRBJ1-1 and V is TRBV5-6, with 8 bases that match TRBD1. This CDR3 spans 14 amino acids. V dropped 3 bases and J dropped 8; count of bases not matched to a gene: 9. The V gene's germline CDR1 is SGHDT and CDR2 YYEEEE. CDR3 DNA sequence: TGTGCCAGCAGCTGGGGGGTAGGGACAGGCGAAGCTTTCTTT. Translation gives CASSWGVGTGEAFF. Together with reference TRBV5-6 and TRBJ1-1, the CDR3 gives the full variable domain: DAGVTQSPTHLIKTRGQQVTLRCSPKSGHDTVSWYQQALGQGPQFIFQYYEEEERQRGNFPDRFSGHQFPNYSSELNVNALLLGDSALYLCASSWGVGTGEAFFGQGTRLTVV.

The chain carries TRBV28 and TRBJ2-3; 12 positions agree with TRBD2. V dropped 6 bases and J dropped 3; count of bases not matched to a gene: 7. The CDR3 consists of 16 residues. Germline CDR1 is MDHEN and CDR2 is SYDVKM. This CDR3 is CASRASGGAGTDTQYF. The CDR3 bases are TGTGCCAGCAGGGCTAGCGGGGGGGCCGGGACAGATACGCAGTATTTT.

V gene TRBV15 combines with J gene TRBJ2-3; D might be TRBD1 (5 bases). The CDR3 length is 15 residues. From germline, CDR1 is LNHNV and CDR2 YYDKDF (reference sequence). Trimming shortened V by 0 bases and J by 4 bases, and 11 bases separated the two germline ends. DNA for the CDR3: TGTGCCACCAGCAGAGATATACTGACAGCAGATACGCAGTATTTT. It encodes CATSRDILTADTQYF. The variable domain in full, completed from reference TRBV15 and TRBJ2-3, reads DAMVIQNPRYQVTQFGKPVTLSCSQTLNHNVMYWYQQKSSQAPKLLFHYYDKDFNNEADTPDNFQSRRPNTSFCFLDIRSPGLGDTAMYLCATSRDILTADTQYFGPGTRLTVL.

This clone has just one count. For the CDR3, the DNA is TGTGCCAGCAGCTTAGATAGCGGGAGCGGGACCCAGTACTTC. Translation: CASSLDSGSGTQYF. The chain joins TRBV11-3 to TRBJ2-5; 9 bases map to TRBD2. This CDR3 has 14 residues. Germline loops: CDR1 SGHNT, CDR2 YENEEA. Trimming removed 0 bases from V and 7 bases from J; junction bases left unmatched: 3.

This chain links TRBV28 with TRBJ2-1, with 12 bases that match TRBD2. The CDR3 is 15 residues long. Germline CDR1 and CDR2: MDHEN and SYDVKM. Trimming took 6 bases from V and 5 from J; bases not matched to a gene: 5. The CDR3 loop is CASRASGGAHNEQFF. In DNA, the CDR3 is TGTGCCAGCAGAGCTAGCGGGGGGGCGCACAATGAGCAGTTCTTC.